These 20 T cell receptor beta chains were all obtained from the same sample, sequenced in a study of shared clonotypes between healthy human individuals. Libraries were prepared by immunoSEQ multiplex PCR; TCRdb keeps only in-frame clonotypes and omits some of them. The sample has roughly 2,000,000 clones, around 95% seen once. Cells designated naive CD8 were CD45RO-negative and were positively selected for CCR7, with terminally differentiated effector memory CD45RA+ cells excluded. The sequencing input was naive CD8+ T cells from PBMCs. The receptors derive from a young man in good health. Some clones in this sample may be carry-over from other donors' samples.

This clone has only a few counts. This same CDR3 is encoded by further DNA sequences in the sample. This chain uses TRBV4-1 with TRBJ2-7; TRBD1 agrees at 10 bases. Germline values: CDR1 MGHRA, CDR2 YSYEKL. Unmatched junction bases numbered 3, after V lost 6 bases and J lost 4 bases. The CDR3 runs 13 residues. In DNA, the CDR3 is TGCGCCAGCAGTCTGGGACAGGGGTACGAGCAGTACTTC. Encoded protein: CASSLGQGYEQYF.

This clone has a handful of counts. The chain couples TRBV27 to TRBJ2-7; D tentatively reads TRBD1 or TRBD2 (6 bases each). The V gene's germline CDR1 is MNHEY and CDR2 SMNVEV (reference sequence). This CDR3 contains 12 residues. Trimming stripped 10 bases from V and 7 bases from J, with 17 bases between. CDR3 loop: CATSGADREQYF. For the CDR3, the DNA is TGTGCCACCTCGGGGGCCGATCGGGAGCAGTACTTC.

The rearrangement uses TRBV7-3 and TRBJ2-7, with D tentatively TRBD1 (5 bases). V shed 5 bases and J shed 6 bases, with 14 bases lying between them. The CDR3 contains 13 residues. Germline CDR1 and CDR2: SGHTA and FQGTGA. As DNA, the CDR3 is TGTGCCAGCAGCCTAGTCTCAGGGCCCGAGCAGTACTTC. Its protein product is CASSLVSGPEQYF.

The gene calls are TRBV19 and TRBJ2-2; D remains ambiguous. The CDR3 has 12 residues. Trimming cost V 8 bases and J 6 bases, with 10 bases left between them. Germline V CDR1 and CDR2: LNHDA, SQIVND (reference sequence). This CDR3 is CASAFSPGELFF. CDR3 nucleotides: TGTGCCAGTGCTTTCAGTCCCGGGGAGCTGTTTTTT.

J is TRBJ2-7 and V is TRBV19; D is ambiguous. This CDR3 has 15 residues. Germline V gene lookup returns CDR1 LNHDA and CDR2 SQIVND (reference sequence). Trimming removed 2 bases from V and 2 bases from J, with 13 bases in between. Here the CDR3 DNA reads TGTGCCAGTAGTATATCCGGACCCGGTACCTACGAGCAGTACTTC. Residues: CASSISGPGTYEQYF.

The chain employs TRBV28 and TRBJ2-7; 7 nucleotides agree with TRBD1. The CDR3 has 17 residues. Trimming cost V 2 bases and J 3 bases; bases outside gene matches: 13. CDR1 and CDR2 from the germline V gene are MDHEN and SYDVKM. The CDR3 nucleotides are TGTGCCAGCAGTTTACAGTCGGCAGGGGGTCCCTTCTACGAGCAGTACTTC. It specifies CASSLQSAGGPFYEQYF.

The chain has TRBV19 and TRBJ1-1; D uncertain. Germline values: CDR1 LNHDA, CDR2 SQIVND (reference sequence). CDR3 length equals 11 residues. Deletions cut 3 bases from V and 7 bases from J, with 6 bases between. CDR3 in DNA: TGTGCCAGTAGTATGGGATTTGAAGCTTTCTTT. This translates into CASSMGFEAFF.

The rearrangement joins TRBV7-9 to TRBJ2-7; D possibly uses TRBD1 or TRBD2 (6 bases each). CDR1 and CDR2 from the germline V gene are SEHNR and FQNEAQ (reference sequence). Trimming removed 1 base from V and 5 bases from J, with 15 bases in between. The CDR3 loop spans 15 amino acids. The CDR3 protein is CASSLEGGSMDEQYF. The CDR3 DNA reads as TGTGCCAGCAGCTTAGAGGGGGGAAGTATGGACGAGCAGTACTTC.

The J gene is TRBJ1-6, the V gene TRBV5-1; 7 bases match TRBD1. CDR3 length: 13 amino acids. The germline CDR1 and CDR2 sequences are SGHRS and YFSETQ. Trimming removed 4 bases from V and 10 bases from J; junction bases left unmatched: 5. The CDR3 region is CASSQGQISPLHF. In DNA, the CDR3 is TGCGCCAGCAGCCAGGGACAGATCTCACCCCTCCACTTT.

The chain joins TRBV27 to TRBJ1-5, with D unresolved. There are 14 residues in the CDR3. Between the trimmed V and J ends, which lost 7 bases and 0 bases, there was a span of 10 bases. In germline, CDR1 is MNHEY, CDR2 SMNVEV (reference sequence). The CDR3 region is CASNPLNSNQPQHF. DNA for the CDR3: TGTGCCAGCAACCCCCTAAATAGCAATCAGCCCCAGCATTTT.

The chain uses TRBV27 and TRBJ2-7, with TRBD1 identical over 11 bases. Germline loops: CDR1 MNHEY, CDR2 SMNVEV (reference sequence). This CDR3 contains 19 residues. V trimming: 2 bases; J trimming: 3 bases; junction bases outside the gene matches: 15. The CDR3 loop reads CASSLVSGFGQGAGYEQYF. CDR3 sequence (DNA): TGTGCCAGCAGTTTAGTGTCTGGGTTCGGACAGGGGGCCGGCTACGAGCAGTACTTC.

The rearrangement joins TRBV4-3 to TRBJ2-7; 9 bases agree with TRBD2. The trim removed 1 base at V and 1 base at J, leaving 5 bases unmatched. Germline CDR1 is LGHNA and CDR2 is YSLEER. The CDR3 sequence is 16 residues long. In DNA, the CDR3 is TGCGCCAGCAGCCAAGTAGATAGCGGGAGTTCCTACGAGCAGTACTTC. Translation gives CASSQVDSGSSYEQYF.

This chain links TRBV6-5 with TRBJ2-3, with 9 bases that match TRBD2. The CDR3 has 15 amino acids. The germline gives CDR1 MNHEY, CDR2 SVGAGI. Trimming at V came to 4 bases and at J to 1 base, leaving 3 bases not matched to a gene. The DNA for the CDR3 is TGTGCCAGCAGTTTGATAGCGGGAGGCACAGATACGCAGTATTTT. As protein: CASSLIAGGTDTQYF.

With regard to this clone: This same CDR3 is encoded by further DNA sequences in the sample. This chain uses TRBV4-1 with TRBJ2-7, with 8 bases aligning to TRBD1. Germline values: CDR1 MGHRA, CDR2 YSYEKL. This CDR3 region has 14 residues. J gave up 3 bases and V 0 bases, and 1 base lay outside the gene matches. In nucleotides, the CDR3 is TGCGCCAGCAGCCAAGAAGGACAGGGCTACGAGCAGTACTTC. Its protein product is CASSQEGQGYEQYF.

This clone was recorded once. V gene TRBV2 combines with J gene TRBJ1-4; D call uncertain. V lost 1 base, J lost 4 bases, and 10 bases lay in between. Germline V CDR1 and CDR2: SNHLY, FYNNEI. The CDR3 has 15 residues. The CDR3 coding sequence is TGTGCCAGCAGTGAAGTTCGCAGTAATAATGAAAAACTGTTTTTT. It encodes CASSEVRSNNEKLFF.

In DNA form, the CDR3 reads TGTGCCAGCAGCGCTGATTCCGGCGGTAGGTGGGATGAGCAGTTCTTC. This codes for CASSADSGGRWDEQFF. The V and J genes are TRBV9 and TRBJ2-1; D is uncertain. V lost 3 bases to trimming and J lost 8 bases, with 21 bases between them. The CDR3 length is 16 residues. Germline V lookup: CDR1 SGDLS, CDR2 YYNGEE. Variable domain in full (rest from reference TRBV9 and TRBJ2-1): DSGVTQTPKHLITATGQRVTLRCSPRSGDLSVYWYQQSLDQGLQFLIQYYNGEERAKGNILERFSAQQFPDLHSELNLSSLELGDSALYFCASSADSGGRWDEQFFGPGTRLTVL.

Of note for this clone: This same CDR3 is encoded by further DNA sequences in the sample. CDR3 loop: CASSLGRGSYNEQFF. For the CDR3, the DNA is TGTGCCAGCAGCTTAGGGAGGGGCTCCTACAATGAGCAGTTCTTC. The V call is TRBV13, the J call TRBJ2-1; D may be TRBD1 or TRBD2 (5 bases each). CDR3 length: 15 amino acids. The ends were cut back, 0 bases at V and 0 bases at J, with 6 bases in the middle. The germline CDR1 and CDR2 sequences are PRHDT and FYEKMQ (reference sequence).

J is TRBJ2-7 and V is TRBV27; maybe TRBD2 (6 bases). The germline V gene encodes CDR1 MNHEY and CDR2 SMNVEV (reference sequence). Trimming left V 2 bases short and J 4 bases short, with 12 bases between. The CDR3 sequence is 14 residues long. For the CDR3, the DNA is TGTGCCAGCAGTTTACGGAGCGGGTATTACGAGCAGTACTTC. It yields the protein CASSLRSGYYEQYF.

The chain is built from TRBV27 and TRBJ2-3; 9 nucleotides match TRBD1. There are 16 residues in the CDR3. V shed 7 bases, J shed 4 bases, and the junction held 12 bases outside the gene matches. CDR1 and CDR2 (germline): MNHEY, SMNVEV (reference sequence). The CDR3: CASNPGPGQGSDTQYF. Here the CDR3 DNA reads TGTGCCAGCAACCCGGGACCGGGACAGGGTTCAGATACGCAGTATTTT.

The V and J genes are TRBV21-1 and TRBJ2-3; the table's TRBD1 call for D was not verified on the DNA. TRBV21-1 constitutes a pseudogene. This CDR3 is 16 amino acids long. This chain's CDR3 is CASSNQRRTDTDTQYF. The CDR3, as DNA: TGTGCCAGCAGCAACCAAAGACGGACAGACACAGATACGCAGTATTTT.